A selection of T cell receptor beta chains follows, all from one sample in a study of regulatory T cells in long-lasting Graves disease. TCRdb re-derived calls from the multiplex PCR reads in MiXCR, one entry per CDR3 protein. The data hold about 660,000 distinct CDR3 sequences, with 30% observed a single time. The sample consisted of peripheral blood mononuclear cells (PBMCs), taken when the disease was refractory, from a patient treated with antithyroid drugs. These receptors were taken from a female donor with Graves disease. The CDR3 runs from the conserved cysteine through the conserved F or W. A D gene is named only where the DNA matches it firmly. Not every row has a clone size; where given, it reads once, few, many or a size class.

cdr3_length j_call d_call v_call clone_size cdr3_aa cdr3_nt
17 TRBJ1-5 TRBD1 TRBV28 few CASSIEGTGWWNQPQHF TGTGCCAGCAGCATTGAAGGGACAGGATGGTGGAATCAGCCCCAGCATTTT
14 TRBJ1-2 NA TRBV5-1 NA CASATATTSNGYTF TGCGCCAGTGCGACAGCTACAACTTCCAATGGCTACACCTTC
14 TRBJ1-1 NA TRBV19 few CASSPTGWDAEAFF TGTGCCAGTAGTCCTACAGGTTGGGACGCTGAAGCTTTCTTT
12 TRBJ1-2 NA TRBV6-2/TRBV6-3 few CASSYVGDGYTF TGTGCCAGCAGTTACGTTGGCGATGGCTACACCTTC
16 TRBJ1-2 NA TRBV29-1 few CSVVDYRGGIDDSYTF TGCAGCGTTGTGGACTATAGGGGCGGTATAGATGATAGCTACACCTTC
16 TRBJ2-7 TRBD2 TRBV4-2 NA CASSQDLSGSDYEQYF TGTGCCAGCAGCCAAGACCTTAGCGGGAGCGACTACGAGCAGTACTTC
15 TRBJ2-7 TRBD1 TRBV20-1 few CSARVGQGNGYEQYF TGCAGTGCTAGAGTGGGACAGGGAAATGGCTACGAGCAGTACTTC
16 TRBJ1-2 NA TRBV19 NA CASSIFFGGSEDGYTF TGTGCCAGTAGTATATTTTTCGGGGGGTCAGAGGATGGCTACACCTTC
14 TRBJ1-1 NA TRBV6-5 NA CASSYAGAGTEAFF TGTGCCAGCAGTTACGCGGGGGCCGGCACTGAAGCTTTCTTT
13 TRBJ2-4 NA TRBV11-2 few CASSLGVQNIQYF TGTGCCAGCAGCTTAGGGGTCCAAAACATTCAGTACTTC
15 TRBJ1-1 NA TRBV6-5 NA CASSYSADRNTEAFF TGTGCCAGCAGTTACTCGGCGGACAGGAACACTGAAGCTTTCTTT
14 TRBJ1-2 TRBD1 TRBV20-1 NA CSAREGTGGWGYTF TGCAGTGCTAGAGAGGGGACAGGGGGTTGGGGCTACACCTTC
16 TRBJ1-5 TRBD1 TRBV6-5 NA CASSYASRGFHQPQHF TGTGCCAGCAGTTACGCGTCCAGGGGGTTTCATCAGCCCCAGCATTTT
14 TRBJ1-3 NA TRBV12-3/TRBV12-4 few CASSEGRSGNTIYF TGTGCCAGCAGTGAGGGACGCTCTGGAAACACCATATATTTT
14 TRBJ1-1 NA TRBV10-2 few CASSESRSNTEAFF TGCGCCAGCAGTGAGTCTCGGTCGAACACTGAAGCTTTCTTT
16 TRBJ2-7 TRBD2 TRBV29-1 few CSVEEWGLAGSYEQYF TGCAGCGTTGAAGAATGGGGACTAGCGGGATCCTACGAGCAGTACTTC
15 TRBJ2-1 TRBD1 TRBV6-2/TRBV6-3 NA CASSEEGQGYNEQFF TGTGCCAGCAGTGAAGAGGGACAGGGCTACAATGAGCAGTTCTTC
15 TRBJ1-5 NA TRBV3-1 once CASSQDSQSNQPQHF TGTGCCAGCAGCCAAGATTCACAAAGCAATCAGCCCCAGCATTTT
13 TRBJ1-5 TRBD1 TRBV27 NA CASGTVTNQPQHF TGTGCCAGCGGGACAGTAACCAATCAGCCCCAGCATTTT
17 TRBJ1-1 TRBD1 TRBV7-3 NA CASSRRFPGQGNTEAFF TGTGCCAGCAGCCGAAGATTTCCTGGACAGGGGAACACTGAAGCTTTCTTT
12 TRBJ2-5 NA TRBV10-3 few CATSGRDETQYF TGTGCCACAAGCGGACGTGACGAGACCCAGTACTTC
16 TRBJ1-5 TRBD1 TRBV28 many CASSLAGTASLQPQHF TGTGCCAGCAGTTTAGCCGGGACAGCCAGCCTTCAGCCCCAGCATTTT
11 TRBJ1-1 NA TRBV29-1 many CSVEDPRGAFF TGCAGCGTAGAGGACCCTAGGGGAGCTTTCTTT
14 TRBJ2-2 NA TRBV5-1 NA CASSFNGNTGELFF TGCGCCAGCAGCTTCAACGGGAACACCGGGGAGCTGTTTTTT
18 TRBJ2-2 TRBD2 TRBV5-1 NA CASSAGTSGGRGTGELFF TGCGCCAGCAGCGCTGGGACTAGCGGGGGCCGAGGCACCGGGGAGCTGTTTTTT
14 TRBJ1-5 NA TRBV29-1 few CSVDLGGSNQPQHF TGCAGCGTTGACTTGGGAGGTAGCAATCAGCCCCAGCATTTT
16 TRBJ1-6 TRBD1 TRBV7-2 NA CASSIRDRLYNSPLHF TGTGCCAGCAGCATCCGGGACAGGCTTTATAATTCACCCCTCCACTTT
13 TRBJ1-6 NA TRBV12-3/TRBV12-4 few CASRPPGVGPLHF TGTGCCAGCAGGCCTCCCGGGGTAGGGCCCCTCCACTTT
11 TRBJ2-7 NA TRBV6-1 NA CASSAHDEQYF TGTGCCAGCAGCGCTCATGACGAGCAGTACTTC
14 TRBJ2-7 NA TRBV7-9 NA CASSSRGEFYEQYF TGTGCCAGCAGCTCTCGGGGCGAATTCTACGAGCAGTACTTC
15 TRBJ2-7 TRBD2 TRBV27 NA CASRTGTSGLYEQYF TGTGCCAGCAGAACTGGGACTAGCGGCCTCTACGAGCAGTACTTC
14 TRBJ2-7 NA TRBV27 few CASRGTVSSYEQYF TGTGCCAGCAGGGGGACCGTGAGCTCCTACGAGCAGTACTTC
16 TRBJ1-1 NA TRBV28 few CASSLFGGGMYTEAFF TGTGCCAGCAGTTTATTTGGCGGTGGTATGTACACTGAAGCTTTCTTT
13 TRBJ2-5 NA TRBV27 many CASSPRPQETQYF TGTGCCAGCAGTCCGCGGCCGCAAGAGACCCAGTACTTC
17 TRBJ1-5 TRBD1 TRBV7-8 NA CASRPDRGGGGNQPQHF TGTGCCAGCAGGCCTGACAGGGGGGGGGGCGGCAATCAGCCCCAGCATTTT
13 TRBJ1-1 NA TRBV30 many CAWSSGRSTEAFF TGTGCCTGGAGTTCGGGCAGATCAACTGAAGCTTTCTTT
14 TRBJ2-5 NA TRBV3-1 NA CASSQSGPQETQYF TGTGCCAGCAGCCAATCTGGGCCCCAAGAGACCCAGTACTTC
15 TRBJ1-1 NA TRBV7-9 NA CASSPGGGLATEAFF TGTGCCAGCAGCCCCGGGGGGGGCCTGGCCACTGAAGCTTTCTTT
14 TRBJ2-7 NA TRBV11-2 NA CASSFGGGMHEQYF TGTGCCAGCAGCTTCGGGGGAGGAATGCACGAGCAGTACTTC
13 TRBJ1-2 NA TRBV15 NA CATSGGAVYGYTF TGTGCCACCAGCGGGGGGGCAGTCTATGGCTACACCTTC
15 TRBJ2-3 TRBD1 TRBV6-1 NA CASGRKGQTSDTQYF TGTGCCAGCGGACGAAAGGGACAGACCTCCGATACGCAGTATTTT
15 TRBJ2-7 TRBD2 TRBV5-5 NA CASSSSGTSGYEQYF TGTGCCAGCAGCTCTTCCGGGACTAGCGGCTACGAGCAGTACTTC
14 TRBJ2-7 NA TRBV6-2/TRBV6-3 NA CASSYYANRYEQYF TGTGCCAGCAGTTACTATGCTAACCGGTACGAGCAGTACTTC
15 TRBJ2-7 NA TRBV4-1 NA CASSHLRETSYEQYF TGCGCCAGCAGCCACCTCCGGGAGACCTCCTACGAGCAGTACTTC
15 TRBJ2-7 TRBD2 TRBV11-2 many CASSLGLAGLYEQYF TGTGCCAGCAGCTTGGGACTAGCGGGGCTCTACGAGCAGTACTTC
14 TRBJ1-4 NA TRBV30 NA CAWSSTGRGEKLFF TGTGCCTGGAGTTCCACAGGTCGGGGTGAAAAACTGTTTTTT
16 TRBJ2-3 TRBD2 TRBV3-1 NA CASSQEPSGVTDTQYF TGTGCCAGCAGCCAAGAGCCTAGCGGGGTCACAGATACGCAGTATTTT
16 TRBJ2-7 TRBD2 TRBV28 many CASSSRLAGGRYEQYF TGTGCCAGCAGTTCTAGACTAGCGGGCGGTAGGTACGAGCAGTACTTC
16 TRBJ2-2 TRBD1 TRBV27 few CASRERTGLSTGELFF TGTGCCAGCAGAGAACGGACAGGATTATCCACCGGGGAGCTGTTTTTT
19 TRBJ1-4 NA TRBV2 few CASSYKDRRWADGDEKLFF TGTGCCAGCAGTTACAAGGACAGAAGATGGGCAGATGGGGATGAAAAACTGTTTTTT
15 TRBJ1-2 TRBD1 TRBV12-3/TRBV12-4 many CASSFGQGAIYGYTF TGTGCCAGCAGTTTCGGACAGGGGGCTATATATGGCTACACCTTC
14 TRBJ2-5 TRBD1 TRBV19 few CASSTGQGAQTQYF TGTGCCAGTAGTACGGGACAGGGGGCTCAGACCCAGTACTTC
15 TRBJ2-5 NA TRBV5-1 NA CASSPSIAVQETQYF TGCGCCAGCAGCCCGTCTATCGCGGTCCAAGAGACCCAGTACTTC
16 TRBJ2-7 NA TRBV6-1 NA CASSTFGTRPTYEQYF TGTGCCAGCTCTACCTTTGGGACGCGCCCTACCTACGAGCAGTACTTC
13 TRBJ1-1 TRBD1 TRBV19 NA CAIGTGANTKAFF TGTGCCATCGGGACAGGGGCGAACACTAAAGCTTTCTTT